This T cell receptor (beta chain) stems from a study of PD-L1 blockade in urothelial cancer (dated by TCRdb to about 2017). With respect to the entire study: Therapy was started at some point between 2013 and 2015 for all patients, and atezolizumab 1,200 mg was administered intravenously every 3 weeks. About 90% of the roughly 29 patients were males with bladder-origin urothelial cancer, and about 65% of the roughly 30 reported a prior smoking history. Patients had an ECOG performance status of 0 or 1 and had received between 0 and 3 prior chemotherapy regimens. Blood samples were analyzed at 3 weeks after treatment start (second dose) and at 6 weeks after treatment start. Blood samples gave a median of about 150,000 T cells and tens of thousands of unique TCRs, with a median clonality of approximately 0.08. The study, an exploratory multi-omic analysis, examined somatic, immune and clinical correlates of response to PD-L1 blockade with atezolizumab in urothelial cancer. Pretreatment tumor samples, along with matched peripheral blood collected serially before and after atezolizumab treatment, underwent TCR sequencing. Progression-free survival longer than 6 months counted as durable clinical benefit, and TCR features were additionally tested against both progression-free and overall survival. In the same patients who had TCR sequencing, pretreatment tumors also underwent whole exome sequencing and RNA sequencing. Durable clinical benefit was achieved by nine patients but not by the remaining 20. Pretreatment blood TCR-seq was available for about 27 patients, at least one posttreatment blood collection was obtained for around 25 patients, and tumor TCR-seq was available for around 25 patients. What the authors observed across the whole study: Among patients with durable benefit, tumor-associated TCR clones showed greater expansion in peripheral blood 3 weeks after treatment started (n ≈ 22, p = 0.022). Improved progression-free and overall survival was associated with having pretreatment peripheral blood TCR clonality below the median. Because the sample size was small (n ≈ 27) and many exploratory analyses were performed, the results are intended to be hypothesis-generating.

Synthetic TCR analog templates were spiked into each PCR to estimate absolute template abundance from read counts. Using the immunoSEQ assay, TCRbeta CDR3 regions were amplified from genomic DNA with bias-controlled V and J gene primers. Sequencing of rearranged TCRbeta segments was done at approximately 20X coverage. In the paper's pipeline: Sequencing errors were corrected by clustering, and CDR3s were annotated against IMGT so that V, D and J genes could be assigned. Out-of-frame and stop-codon sequences were excluded, and only productive TCRbeta rearrangements were used in downstream analyses. Clonality was calculated as one minus the Shannon entropy normalized by the log of the number of unique productive sequences. Fisher's exact test with Benjamini-Hochberg correction, using a cutoff of adjusted p below 0.01, was how clones that differed between time points or between blood and tumor were identified. The immuneACCESS repertoire file appears here via TCRdb, limited to in-frame rearrangements. These files lack a portion of the clones; in checked studies, under half of the deficit traces to unresolved V genes, and the cause of the others is not known. The V and J calls and clone size are taken from that table; D and trimming were inferred from the DNA. Recorded for this sample are under 130,000 clones; around 85% of them occurred a single time. Clones ranked in the top ten supply about 2.6% of the sample.

On this clone itself: Its antigen remains unidentified. No much larger clonotype is one base removed from it; base qualities were not supplied.

From a lookup of the germline V gene, CDR1 and CDR2 are SGHTA and FQGTGA. V is reduced by 2 bases and J by 5 bases, leaving a spacing of 15 bases between them. The CDR3 holds 15 amino acids from the cysteine to the phenylalanine. The kept DNA is CDR3 alone, 45 bases in frame from the first base. The cohort comprised about 30 patients with locally advanced or metastatic urothelial carcinoma treated at Memorial Sloan Kettering on a trial protocol. Peripheral blood mononuclear cells were collected pretreatment and during treatment, with between 1 and 8 total time points per patient. The Qiagen DNeasy Blood extraction kit was used to purify genomic DNA from total PBMCs and tumor samples. PBMCs were collected pretreatment and during treatment, and were isolated and stored as previously described.

The starting material was PBMCs, obtained around atezolizumab (anti-PD-L1) treatment. This sequence was found in a man in his forties or fifties with urothelial cancer. The chain is assembled from TRBV7-3 and TRBJ2-5; TRBD1 is possibly the D segment (6 matching bases). CDR3 sequence: CASSLSGVVSETQYF. The DNA sequence is TGTGCCAGCAGCTTATCAGGGGTGGTTTCGGAGACCCAGTACTTC.